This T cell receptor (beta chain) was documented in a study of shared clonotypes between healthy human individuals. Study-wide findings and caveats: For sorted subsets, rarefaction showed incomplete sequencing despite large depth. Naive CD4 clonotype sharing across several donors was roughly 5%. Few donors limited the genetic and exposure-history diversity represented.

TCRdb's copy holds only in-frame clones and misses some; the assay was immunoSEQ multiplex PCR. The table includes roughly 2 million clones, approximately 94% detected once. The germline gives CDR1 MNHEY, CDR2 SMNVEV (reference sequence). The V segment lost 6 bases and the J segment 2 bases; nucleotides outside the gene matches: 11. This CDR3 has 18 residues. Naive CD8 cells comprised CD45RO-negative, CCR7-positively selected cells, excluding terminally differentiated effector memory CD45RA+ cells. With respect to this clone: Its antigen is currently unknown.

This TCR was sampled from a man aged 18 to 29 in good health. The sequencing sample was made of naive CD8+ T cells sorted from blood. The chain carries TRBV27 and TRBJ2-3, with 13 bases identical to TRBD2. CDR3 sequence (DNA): TGTGCCAGCAGCCCAGGACTAGCGGGAGACCTCTACACAGATACGCAGTATTTT. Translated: CASSPGLAGDLYTDTQYF.